Detailed here is one TCR beta chain. The data were obtained in a study of blood T cell repertoires in COVID-19. At the level of the study: T cells, B-cell-depleted T cells, or PBMCs supplied cDNA or gDNA.

Per the study methods: Reference gene primer amplification yielded estimated nucleated cell counts. Clones were sequenced by immunoSEQ multiplex PCR, and TCRdb holds only the in-frame ones, with some missing. Clone size and the V and J calls come from that table; the DNA yielded D and trimming. The profile shows 200,000 to 250,000 clones, around 80% of them singletons. In terms of age and location, participants ranged from roughly 18 to 100 years and lived in around 22 US areas. Cohorts were determined from participant-reported clinical history. Sequenced sample: PBMCs or T cells enriched from blood (not recorded which). This clonotype originated in a woman in her forties with acute COVID-19.

The CDR3 DNA sequence: TGTGCCTGGACCCCCGTGAGCGGGAGAAGCAATGAGCAGTTCTTC. Its translation is CAWTPVSGRSNEQFF. The J gene is TRBJ2-1, the V gene TRBV30, with 8 bases fitting TRBD2. This CDR3 is built from 15 residues. V lost 4 bases and J lost 6; bases outside the gene matches: 11. CDR1 and CDR2 from the germline V gene are GTSNPN and SVGIG (reference sequence).